This T cell receptor (beta chain) was documented in a study of blood T cell repertoires in COVID-19. Study-level information: Researchers got acute and convalescent COVID-19 samples from the United States, Italy and Spain. Sources were T cells, B-cell-depleted T cells, or PBMCs; the material itself was cDNA or gDNA.

V gave up 1 base and J gave up 7 bases, with 8 bases separating them. Germline V gene sequence: CDR1 SGHDT, CDR2 YYEEEE. This CDR3 spans 13 amino acids. As processed by the authors: Amplification from reference gene primers served as the basis for estimated nucleated cell counts. The protocol was immunoSEQ multiplex PCR, while the TCRdb copy is restricted to in-frame clones and leaves out a portion. D and trimming come from the DNA, and the V and J calls and clone size come from that table. The table has roughly 230,000 clones, around 84% seen once; the top ten hold around 1%. Specimen: peripheral blood. J is TRBJ1-4 and V is TRBV5-6; no firm D call. The clonotype was recovered from a man between 35 and 55 years old with acute or convalescent COVID-19. CDR3 in amino acids: CASSLYIGEKLFF. Here the CDR3 DNA reads TGTGCCAGCAGCTTGTACATTGGTGAAAAACTGTTTTTT.